This T cell receptor (beta chain) appears in the sequencing data of a study of blood T cell repertoires in COVID-19. Overall study: The analysed material was cDNA or gDNA that came from T cells, B-cell-depleted T cells, or PBMCs.

Assay used: immunoSEQ multiplex PCR; TCRdb lists only in-frame clones, some missing. In the table there are about 140,000 clones, 79% of which are singletons. The germline V gene encodes CDR1 SQVTM and CDR2 ANQGSEA. The V end lost 7 bases, the J end lost 5 bases, and 15 bases lay between the germline ends. The CDR3 extends over 13 amino acids. This clonotype originated in a man between 60 and 70 years old with acute or convalescent COVID-19. The chain couples TRBV29-1 to TRBJ1-5; D is unclear. Sequencing was done on a sample of peripheral blood. The CDR3 region has the DNA TGCAGCGCAGGACTAGGAGTGGATCAGCCCCAGCATTTT. Translated: CSAGLGVDQPQHF.